One TCR beta chain is described in this entry. What it recognizes is unknown. The sample comes from a study of human T cells and chemical hapten exposure. Overall study: Per-sample TCR yields varied mainly from small pooled library volume differences.

Blood, whole and unfractionated, served as the source for total RNA extraction. The V gene's germline CDR1 is SGHNT and CDR2 YYREEE (reference sequence). CDR3 size: 18 residues. V lost 4 bases, J lost 2 bases, and 19 bases lay in between. Study results and limitations: Counts of TCRs above 1 in 1000 frequency stayed unchanged with DPC sensitization.

Unique molecular identifiers were attached to individual cDNA molecules within the library. As handled by the study authors: Sample-level TCR yields exhibited a median of around 90,000, with a range of 23,224 to 690,600. MiXCR, run by TCRdb on the reads, gives a single entry per CDR3 protein. The V and J calls were not made by the authors but by TCRdb's processing. The sample has about 120,000 distinct CDR3 sequences; 8.5% are singletons. The chain has TRBV5-4 and TRBJ2-6, with D perhaps matching TRBD1 (6 bases). The material sequenced was whole blood. The receptor was derived from a human donor in good health. Some clones in this sample may be carry-over from other donors' samples. The CDR3 is CASSHKGPRDTGANVLTF. CDR3 DNA sequence: TGTGCCAGCAGCCACAAGGGTCCCAGGGACACTGGGGCCAACGTCCTGACTTTC.